This T cell receptor beta chain originates from a study of blood T cell repertoires in COVID-19. Profiling relied on immunoSEQ multiplex PCR, and the TCRdb table lists in-frame clones only, not all of them. Of approximately 360,000 clones listed, around 86% were seen once; the top ten hold roughly 5.1%. V lost 7 bases, J lost 5 bases, and 17 bases lay in between. The length of the CDR3 is 15 residues. Germline-derived CDR1 and CDR2 are SGHVS and FQNEAQ. The V call is TRBV7-8, the J call TRBJ2-2, with TRBD2 as a possible D gene (7 bases). Input material: PBMCs or T cells enriched from blood (not recorded which). The TCR comes from a woman aged 50 to 65 who had recovered from COVID-19. The CDR3 is CASTRGGGSTGELFF. As DNA, the CDR3 is TGTGCCAGCACCCGAGGGGGGGGATCGACCGGGGAGCTGTTTTTT.